This T cell receptor (beta chain) was profiled in a study of long-term antiretroviral therapy in people with HIV. Whole-study context: Sampling started about a decade before the 2015 immediate-ART recommendation.

Regarding the study as a whole: ART adherence, viral resistance and therapy changes went unrecorded. The study collected blood between the mid-2000s and the late 2010s, possibly under older ART regimens.

This clone ranks as medium-sized. Its antigen is as yet unknown. Germline V gives CDR1 SGHRS, CDR2 YFSETQ. The V end was cut by 4 bases, the J end by 7 bases, with 18 bases between. The CDR3 totals 15 residues. A v3.0 immunoSEQ assay was performed at survey level. Assay: immunoSEQ multiplex PCR; the TCRdb copy retains only in-frame clones and omits some. The data contain 30,000 to 40,000 clones, around 79% of them seen just once; the ten biggest clones take up under 4%. The rearrangement uses TRBV5-1 and TRBJ2-1; D may be TRBD1 (8 bases). Sequenced material: unsorted PBMCs, taken 1.9 years after starting antiretroviral therapy. The TCR was taken from a man younger than 35 with HIV. CDR3 coding DNA: TGCGCCAGCAGCCGCTTAGGACAGGGAGGGAATGAGCAGTTCTTC. Translation gives CASSRLGQGGNEQFF.